The present TCR beta chain was sequenced within a study of T cells in Graves' hyperthyroidism and ophthalmopathy (dated by TCRdb to between 2018 and 2020). For the wider study: Peripheral blood samples were taken at the time of initial diagnosis, prior to any treatment. Whether ophthalmopathy could be predicted prospectively was tested in an independent validation cohort made up of under 20 hyperthyroidism patients plus 17 patients who later progressed to ophthalmopathy. According to the paper, TCR Vbeta CDR3 sequencing was carried out on some 140 peripheral blood samples, which came from 40 to 45 ophthalmopathy, around 74 hyperthyroidism and about 17 progressor patients. Once sampling was done, hyperthyroidism patients were given methimazole at a starting dose of 30 mg daily, whereas ophthalmopathy patients were given high-dose intravenous methylprednisolone. The 100 or so discovery patients were randomly divided into training and test sets at a 7:3 ratio. To identify distinguishing TCR V-J signatures, a discovery cohort of around 100 patients was used, comprising 43 with Graves' ophthalmopathy and some 60 with stable Graves' hyperthyroidism. The study also compared thyroid tissue and blood T-cell repertoires from more than 5 Graves' hyperthyroidism patients. Paper-wide results and their limitations: Ophthalmopathy was separated from stable hyperthyroidism by a 13 V-J signature model, with roughly 88% sensitivity and just over 81% specificity obtained in cross-validation and 80%/75% obtained in testing. During validation, the model predicted progression to ophthalmopathy a median of about 6.3 months ahead of onset, with 70.59% sensitivity and around 72% specificity. Most expanded thyroid clonotypes (frequency above 0.001) were also detected in blood, suggesting blood repertoires may reflect thyroid immune responses. Sample size was not statistically predetermined, and investigators were not blinded to group allocation.

According to the germline V gene, CDR1 reads SQVTM and CDR2 reads ANQGSEA. Germline trimming amounts to 4 bases on V and 7 bases on J, with 10 as the count of junction bases outside the gene matches. CDR3 length: 14 amino acids, cysteine to phenylalanine. Only the CDR3 part of the read is kept: 42 bases, read in frame from the first base. Hyperthyroidism patients were newly diagnosed, had a disease duration of under 2 months, and were aged 18 to 65 years. Any patient with an uncontrolled infection, another autoimmune disease, pregnancy or lactation was excluded. Diagnoses relied on clinical symptoms, serum thyroxine and TRAb, thyroid ultrasound and orbital computed tomography. For progressor patients, blood was drawn at the first diagnosis of hyperthyroidism, before any ophthalmopathy symptoms had appeared. PBMCs were separated from roughly 9.3 ml of fresh peripheral blood using Ficoll-Paque density gradient centrifugation. Progressor patients were defined as those initially diagnosed with Graves' hyperthyroidism in whom ophthalmopathy developed during follow-up. Trizol reagent was used to extract total RNA, and RNA quality was then checked on an Agilent 2100 Bioanalyzer.

The TCR beta CDR3 regions were amplified from the RNA transcripts. A first-round RT-PCR of the TCR CDR3 used the HTBI primer set with the Qiagen OneStep RT-PCR kit. A second multiplex PCR round built the libraries, followed by size selection and purification. The libraries were sequenced on an Illumina HiSeq2000 using paired-end 100 bp reads. Under the source paper's analysis protocol: Raw data were processed with SOAPnuke, discarding reads with adapters, uncalled bases, mean Phred below 15, or no exact constant-primer or identifier match. High-quality paired reads were merged with COPE v1.2.5, and unique nucleotide sequences were defined as clonotypes. MiTCR v1.1 was used to align the clonotypes against IMGT TRBV, TRBD and TRBJ reference segments. The analysis included only V-J combinations with a frequency above 0.0001, which together covered roughly 99% of the repertoires. A TCS score was defined as the ratio of F50 (clonal expansion) to E x V (chaos), with BLOSUM62-based TCRdist applied between CDR3 peptides within each V-J. Welch's t-statistics and random forest reduced 500 to 550 V-J features to 10 to 15, which were used in a naive Bayes classifier (R e1071). Using fastp at Q25 and MiXCR, TCRdb reprocessed the public reads and kept productive beta chains. Every CDR3 protein is listed once, alongside the most common genes and DNA of its rows. The V and J calls come from TCRdb's annotation, not from the publication. Here the sample has a few hundred thousand distinct CDR3 sequences; roughly 15% occur a single time. The top ten hold over 25% of the sample.

The table lists this clonotype with a few counts. Its antigen is unknown. Per-base qualities were not stored, and no clone one base away is much larger. The sequenced material came from blood. Recombination linked TRBV29-1 to TRBJ1-2, with TRBD1 identical over 9 junction bases. This receptor was identified in a woman between 45 and 65 years old with Graves' hyperthyroidism that later progressed to Graves' ophthalmopathy. The nucleotides are TGCAGCGTTGTGGGAGGGACAGGGAGTGCTGGCTACACCTTC. Its protein is CSVVGGTGSAGYTF.